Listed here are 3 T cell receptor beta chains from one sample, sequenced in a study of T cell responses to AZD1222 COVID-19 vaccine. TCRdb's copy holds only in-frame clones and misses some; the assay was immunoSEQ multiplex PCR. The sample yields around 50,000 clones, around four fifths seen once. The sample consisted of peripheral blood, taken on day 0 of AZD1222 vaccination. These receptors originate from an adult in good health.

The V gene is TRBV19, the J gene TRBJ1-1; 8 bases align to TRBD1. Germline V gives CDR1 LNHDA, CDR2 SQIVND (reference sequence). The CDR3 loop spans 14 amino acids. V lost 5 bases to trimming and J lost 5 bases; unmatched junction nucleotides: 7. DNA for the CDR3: TGTGCCAGTAGTGTCGGACAGGGTCGGACTGAAGCTTTCTTT. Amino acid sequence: CASSVGQGRTEAFF.

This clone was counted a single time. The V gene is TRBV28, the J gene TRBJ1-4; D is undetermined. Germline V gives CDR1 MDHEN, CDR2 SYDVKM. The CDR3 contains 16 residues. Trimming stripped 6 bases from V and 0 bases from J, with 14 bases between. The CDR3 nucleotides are TGTGCCAGCAGGCCATGGAGGATTACAACTAATGAAAAACTGTTTTTT. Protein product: CASRPWRITTNEKLFF.

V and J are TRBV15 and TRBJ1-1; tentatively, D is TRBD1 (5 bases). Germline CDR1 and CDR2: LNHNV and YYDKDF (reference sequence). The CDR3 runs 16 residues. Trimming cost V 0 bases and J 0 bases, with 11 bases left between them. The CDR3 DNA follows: TGTGCCACCAGCAGAGATGCGGCGACAGTGAACACTGAAGCTTTCTTT. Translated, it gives CATSRDAATVNTEAFF.